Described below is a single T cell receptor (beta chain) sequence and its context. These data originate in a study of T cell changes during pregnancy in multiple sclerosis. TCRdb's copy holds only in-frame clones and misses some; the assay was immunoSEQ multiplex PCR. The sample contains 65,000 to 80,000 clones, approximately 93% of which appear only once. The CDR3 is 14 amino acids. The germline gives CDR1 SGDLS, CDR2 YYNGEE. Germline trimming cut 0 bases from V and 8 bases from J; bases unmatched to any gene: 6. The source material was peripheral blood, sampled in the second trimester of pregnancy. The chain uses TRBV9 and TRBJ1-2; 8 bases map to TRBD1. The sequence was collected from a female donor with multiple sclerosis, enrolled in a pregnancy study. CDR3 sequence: CASSVAGQGGGYTF. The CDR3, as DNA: TGTGCCAGCAGCGTAGCAGGACAGGGTGGCGGCTACACCTTC.